The 10 T cell receptor beta chains presented below share a single source sample, sequenced in a study of blood T cell repertoires in COVID-19. The protocol was immunoSEQ multiplex PCR, while the TCRdb copy is restricted to in-frame clones and leaves out a portion. The sample shows 40,000 to 55,000 clones, about 83% of them seen only once. Material: peripheral blood. The receptors stem from a man aged 40-49 years with acute or convalescent COVID-19.

In this sample, this clone turned up a few times. The rearrangement uses TRBV5-1 and TRBJ1-1, with D possibly being TRBD1 (5 bases). The V gene's germline CDR1 is SGHRS and CDR2 YFSETQ. Trimming pared 3 bases from V and 7 bases from J, leaving 19 bases between. The CDR3 totals 15 residues. In DNA, the CDR3 is TGCGCCAGCAGCTGGGGTGGTTTGCGGACAATTGAAGCTTTCTTT. The encoded protein is CASSWGGLRTIEAFF. The whole variable domain, remainder taken from reference TRBV5-1 and TRBJ1-1, is KAGVTQTPRYLIKTRGQQVTLSCSPISGHRSVSWYQQTPGQGLQFLFEYFSETQRNKGNFPGRFSGRQFSNSRSEMNVSTLELGDSALYLCASSWGGLRTIEAFFGQGTRLTVV.

V is TRBV11-2 and J is TRBJ2-3; tentative D call: TRBD1 (6 bases). The CDR3 loop spans 16 amino acids. Trimming took off 0 bases at V and 4 bases at J, with 14 bases between the two ends. CDR1 is SGHAT, CDR2 FQNNGV, per germline. The CDR3 sequence is CASSLDRGRGPDTQYF. Here the CDR3 DNA reads TGTGCCAGCAGCTTAGATCGGGGCAGGGGCCCAGATACGCAGTATTTT.

This clone appeared once. The chain has TRBV10-3 and TRBJ2-2; 8 bases align to TRBD1. This CDR3 region has 15 residues. Germline-derived CDR1 and CDR2 are ENHRY and SYGVKD. V trimming: 0 bases; J trimming: 7 bases; junction bases outside the gene matches: 4. The CDR3 bases are TGTGCCATCAGTGAGTCGACAGGGGAGATCGGGGAGCTGTTTTTT. The encoded protein is CAISESTGEIGELFF.

V is TRBV24-1 and J is TRBJ2-1, with a tentative D call TRBD2 (5 bases). The CDR3 contains 13 residues. Germline V gives CDR1 KGHDR, CDR2 SFDVKD. Trimming shortened V by 1 base and J by 15 bases, and 15 bases separated the two germline ends. DNA for the CDR3: TGTGCCACCAGTGATTTTAGGCGGGCCAGCTTGTTCTTC. Protein sequence: CATSDFRRASLFF.

This rearrangement joins TRBV6-1 to TRBJ2-2; 8 bases map to TRBD2. This CDR3 region has 16 residues. V was pared by 0 bases and J by 5 bases, with 5 bases of the junction left unmatched. From germline, CDR1 is MNHNS and CDR2 SASEGT. CDR3 in DNA: TGTGCCAGCAGTGAAGCGCAGGGGACTAGGACCGGGGAGCTGTTTTTT. Translated: CASSEAQGTRTGELFF.

The sample holds a few counts of this clone. The chain recombines TRBV5-1 with TRBJ1-3; D unresolved. Germline assignment: CDR1 SGHRS and CDR2 YFSETQ. V lost 0 bases and J 5 bases, leaving 12 bases between the germline ends. This CDR3 has 15 amino acids. For the CDR3, the DNA is TGCGCCAGCAGCTTGGGACACTCAGGAAGAAACACCATATATTTT. Its protein is CASSLGHSGRNTIYF. The entire variable domain, with the rest obtained from reference TRBV5-1 and TRBJ1-3, is as follows: KAGVTQTPRYLIKTRGQQVTLSCSPISGHRSVSWYQQTPGQGLQFLFEYFSETQRNKGNFPGRFSGRQFSNSRSEMNVSTLELGDSALYLCASSLGHSGRNTIYFGEGSWLTVV.

V gene TRBV27 combines with J gene TRBJ2-2; 12 positions match TRBD1. V dropped 7 bases and J dropped 7; count of bases not matched to a gene: 4. Germline V gives CDR1 MNHEY, CDR2 SMNVEV (reference sequence). The CDR3 totals 14 residues. CDR3 loop: CASTRDRGRGELFF. In nucleotides, the CDR3 is TGTGCCAGCACCCGGGACAGGGGGCGCGGGGAGCTGTTTTTT.

This chain uses TRBV19 with TRBJ1-2, with 9 bases aligning to TRBD1. The CDR3 loop spans 13 amino acids. From germline, CDR1 is LNHDA and CDR2 SQIVND (reference sequence). V lost 6 bases to trimming and J lost 4 bases; unmatched junction nucleotides: 3. CDR3 sequence: CASRLTGGYGYTF. CDR3 DNA sequence: TGTGCCAGTAGGTTGACAGGGGGCTATGGCTACACCTTC.

This chain links TRBV5-8 with TRBJ1-1, with D hard to call. Germline CDR1 is SGHTS and CDR2 is YDEGEE. The V gene lost 2 bases and the J gene lost 4 bases, with 15 bases spanning the gap. This CDR3 region has 15 residues. The CDR3 DNA reads TGTGCCAGCAGCTTAACAGCCCCTTCCACCACTGAAGCTTTCTTT. Its translation: CASSLTAPSTTEAFF.

The V and J genes are TRBV9 and TRBJ2-5; the D gene is possibly TRBD2 (7 bases). Trimming took 3 bases from V and 4 from J, leaving 22 bases between them. There are 17 residues in the CDR3. Germline V CDR1 and CDR2: SGDLS, YYNGEE. CDR3 coding DNA: TGTGCCAGCAGCGCGCCCCGAGGGGGAGGGTTAGGAGAGACCCAGTACTTC. Residues: CASSAPRGGGLGETQYF.